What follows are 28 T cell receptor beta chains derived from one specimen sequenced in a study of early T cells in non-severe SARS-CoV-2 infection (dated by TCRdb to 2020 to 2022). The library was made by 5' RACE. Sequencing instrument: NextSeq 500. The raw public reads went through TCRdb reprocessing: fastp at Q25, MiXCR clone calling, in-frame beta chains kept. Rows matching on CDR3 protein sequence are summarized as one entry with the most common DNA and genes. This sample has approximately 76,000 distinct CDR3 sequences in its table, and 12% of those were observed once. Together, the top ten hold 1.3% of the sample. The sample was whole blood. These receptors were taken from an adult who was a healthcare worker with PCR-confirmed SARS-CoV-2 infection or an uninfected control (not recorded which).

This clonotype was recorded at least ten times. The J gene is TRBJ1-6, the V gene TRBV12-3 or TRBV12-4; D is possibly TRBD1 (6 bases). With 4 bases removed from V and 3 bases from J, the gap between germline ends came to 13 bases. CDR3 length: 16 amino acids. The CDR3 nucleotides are TGTGCCAGCAGTTCGACAAAGGACAGCTATAATTCACCCCTCCACTTT. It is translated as CASSSTKDSYNSPLHF.

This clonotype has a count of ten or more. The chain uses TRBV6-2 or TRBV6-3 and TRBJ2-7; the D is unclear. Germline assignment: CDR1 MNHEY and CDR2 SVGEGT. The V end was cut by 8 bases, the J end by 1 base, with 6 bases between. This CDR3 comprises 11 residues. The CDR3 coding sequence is TGTGCCAGCGGGGTTTCCTACGAGCAGTACTTC. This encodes CASGVSYEQYF.

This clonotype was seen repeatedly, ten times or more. CDR3 in amino acids: CASSTPPDVLNTEAFF. CDR3 sequence (DNA): TGTGCCAGCAGTACCCCCCCGGACGTCTTGAACACTGAAGCTTTCTTT. This chain joins TRBV28 and TRBJ1-1, with no clear D. Trimming took 5 bases from V and 0 from J, leaving 16 bases between them. The CDR3 has 16 amino acids. The germline gives CDR1 MDHEN, CDR2 SYDVKM.

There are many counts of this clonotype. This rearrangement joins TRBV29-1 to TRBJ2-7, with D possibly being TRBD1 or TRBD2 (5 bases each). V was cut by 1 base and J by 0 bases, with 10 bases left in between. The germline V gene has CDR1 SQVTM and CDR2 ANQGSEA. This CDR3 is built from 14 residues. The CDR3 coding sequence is TGCAGCGTTGAAGGGGGGACCAGCTCCTACGAGCAGTACTTC. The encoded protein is CSVEGGTSSYEQYF.

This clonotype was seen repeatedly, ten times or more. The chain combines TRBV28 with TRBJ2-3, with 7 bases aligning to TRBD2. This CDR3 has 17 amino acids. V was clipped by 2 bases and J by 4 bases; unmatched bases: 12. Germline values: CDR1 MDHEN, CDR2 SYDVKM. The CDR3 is CASSLMTGGARADTQYF. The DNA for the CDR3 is TGTGCCAGCAGTTTAATGACGGGAGGAGCCAGGGCAGATACGCAGTATTTT.

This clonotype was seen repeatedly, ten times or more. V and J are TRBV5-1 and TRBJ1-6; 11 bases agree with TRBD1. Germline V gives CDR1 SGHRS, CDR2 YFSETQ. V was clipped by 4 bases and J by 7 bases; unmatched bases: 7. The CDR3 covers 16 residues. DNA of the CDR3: TGCGCCAGCAGCAACACGGGACAGGGGGTAAATTCACCCCTCCACTTT. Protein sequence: CASSNTGQGVNSPLHF.

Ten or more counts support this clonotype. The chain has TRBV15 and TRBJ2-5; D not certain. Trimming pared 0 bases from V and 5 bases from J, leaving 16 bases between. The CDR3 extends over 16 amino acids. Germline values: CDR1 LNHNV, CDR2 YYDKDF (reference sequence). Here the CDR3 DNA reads TGTGCCACCAGCAGAGATCCCAACCGTCCGACGGAGACCCAGTACTTC. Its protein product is CATSRDPNRPTETQYF.

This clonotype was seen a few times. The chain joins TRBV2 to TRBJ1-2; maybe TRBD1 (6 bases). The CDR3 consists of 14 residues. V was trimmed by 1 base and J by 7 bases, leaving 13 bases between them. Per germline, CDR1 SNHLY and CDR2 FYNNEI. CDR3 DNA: TGTGCCAGCAGTGAAGGGACAGCATCCTTTGGCTACACCTTC. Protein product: CASSEGTASFGYTF.

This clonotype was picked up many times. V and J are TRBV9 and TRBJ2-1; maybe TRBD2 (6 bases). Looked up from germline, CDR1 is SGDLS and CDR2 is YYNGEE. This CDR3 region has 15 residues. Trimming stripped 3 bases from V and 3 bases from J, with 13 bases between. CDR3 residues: CASSATGTYYNEQFF. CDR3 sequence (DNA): TGTGCCAGCAGCGCAACCGGGACTTACTACAATGAGCAGTTCTTC.

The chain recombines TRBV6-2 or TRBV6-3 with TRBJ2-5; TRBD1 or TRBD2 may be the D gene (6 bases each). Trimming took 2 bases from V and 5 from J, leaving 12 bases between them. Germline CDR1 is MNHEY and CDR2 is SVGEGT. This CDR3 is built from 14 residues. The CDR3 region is CASSYAGGRETQYF. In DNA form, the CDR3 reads TGTGCCAGCAGTTACGCCGGGGGCCGGGAGACCCAGTACTTC.

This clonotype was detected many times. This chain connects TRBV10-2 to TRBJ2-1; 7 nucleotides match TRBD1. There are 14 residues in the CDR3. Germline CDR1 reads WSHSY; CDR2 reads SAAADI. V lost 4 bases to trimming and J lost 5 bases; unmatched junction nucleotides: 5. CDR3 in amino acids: CASSGLTGDNEQFF. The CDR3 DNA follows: TGCGCCAGCAGTGGATTAACAGGGGACAATGAGCAGTTCTTC.

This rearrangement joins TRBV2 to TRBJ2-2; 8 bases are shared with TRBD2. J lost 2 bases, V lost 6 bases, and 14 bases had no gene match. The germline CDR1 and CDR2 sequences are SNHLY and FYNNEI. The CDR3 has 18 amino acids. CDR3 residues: CASSLHPVSGGNTGELFF. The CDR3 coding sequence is TGTGCCAGCAGCCTCCACCCCGTAAGCGGGGGTAACACCGGGGAGCTGTTTTTT. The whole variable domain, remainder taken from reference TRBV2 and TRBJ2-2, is EPEVTQTPSHQVTQMGQEVILRCVPISNHLYFYWYRQILGQKVEFLVSFYNNEISEKSEIFDDQFSVERPDGSNFTLKIRSTKLEDSAMYFCASSLHPVSGGNTGELFFGEGSRLTVL.

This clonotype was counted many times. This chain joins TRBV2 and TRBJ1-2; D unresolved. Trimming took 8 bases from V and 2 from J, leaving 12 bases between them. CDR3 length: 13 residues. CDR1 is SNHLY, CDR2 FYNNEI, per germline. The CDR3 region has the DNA TGTGCCAGCGCGGTAAAGGTGAACTATGGCTACACCTTC. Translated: CASAVKVNYGYTF.

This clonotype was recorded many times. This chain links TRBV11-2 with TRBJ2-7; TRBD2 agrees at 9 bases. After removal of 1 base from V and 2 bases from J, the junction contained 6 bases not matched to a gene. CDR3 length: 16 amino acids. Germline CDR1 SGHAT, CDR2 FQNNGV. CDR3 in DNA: TGTGCCAGCAGCTTAGCCGGCGGCGGGGGGGCCTACGAGCAGTACTTC. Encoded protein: CASSLAGGGGAYEQYF.

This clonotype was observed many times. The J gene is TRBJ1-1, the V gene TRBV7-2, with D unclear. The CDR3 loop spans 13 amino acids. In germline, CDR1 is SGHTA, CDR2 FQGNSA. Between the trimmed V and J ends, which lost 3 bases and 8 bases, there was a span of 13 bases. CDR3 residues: CASSFLLNPEAFF. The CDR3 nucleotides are TGTGCCAGCAGCTTTCTGCTTAACCCAGAAGCTTTCTTT.

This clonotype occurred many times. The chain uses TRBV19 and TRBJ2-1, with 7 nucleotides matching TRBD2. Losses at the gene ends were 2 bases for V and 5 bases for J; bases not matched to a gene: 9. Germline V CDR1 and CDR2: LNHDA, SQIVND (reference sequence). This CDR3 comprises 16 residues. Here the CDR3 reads CASSISEAGRDNEQFF. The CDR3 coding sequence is TGTGCCAGTAGTATAAGCGAAGCGGGAAGGGACAATGAGCAGTTCTTC.

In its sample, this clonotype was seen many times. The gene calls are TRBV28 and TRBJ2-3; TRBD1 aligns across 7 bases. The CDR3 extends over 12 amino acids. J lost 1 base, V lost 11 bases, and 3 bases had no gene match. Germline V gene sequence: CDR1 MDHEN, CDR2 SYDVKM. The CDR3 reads CAGQAGTDTQYF. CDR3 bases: TGTGCCGGACAGGCGGGCACAGATACGCAGTATTTT.

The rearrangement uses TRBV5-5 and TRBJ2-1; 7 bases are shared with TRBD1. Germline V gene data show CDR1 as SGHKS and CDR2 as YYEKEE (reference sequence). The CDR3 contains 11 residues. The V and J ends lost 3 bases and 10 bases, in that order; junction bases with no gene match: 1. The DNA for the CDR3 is TGTGCCAGCAGCTCGGGACAGGAGCAGTTCTTC. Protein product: CASSSGQEQFF.

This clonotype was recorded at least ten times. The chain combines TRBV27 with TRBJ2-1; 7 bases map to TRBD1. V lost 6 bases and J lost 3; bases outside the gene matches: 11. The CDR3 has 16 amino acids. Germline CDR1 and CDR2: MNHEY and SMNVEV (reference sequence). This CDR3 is CASRPYRGANYNEQFF. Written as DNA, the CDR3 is TGTGCCAGCAGACCCTACAGGGGCGCAAACTACAATGAGCAGTTCTTC.

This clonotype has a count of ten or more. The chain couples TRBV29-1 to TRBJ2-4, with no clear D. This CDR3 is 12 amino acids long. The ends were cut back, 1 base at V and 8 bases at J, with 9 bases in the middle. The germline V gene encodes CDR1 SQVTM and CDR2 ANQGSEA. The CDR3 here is CSVEGGEDIQYF. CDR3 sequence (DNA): TGCAGCGTTGAAGGTGGGGAAGACATTCAGTACTTC.

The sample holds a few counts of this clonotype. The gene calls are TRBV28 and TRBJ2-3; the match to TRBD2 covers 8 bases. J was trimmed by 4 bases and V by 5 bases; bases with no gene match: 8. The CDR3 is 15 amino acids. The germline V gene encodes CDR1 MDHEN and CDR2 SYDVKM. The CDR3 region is CASSQGREVPDTQYF. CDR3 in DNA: TGTGCCAGCAGTCAGGGGCGGGAGGTGCCAGATACGCAGTATTTT.

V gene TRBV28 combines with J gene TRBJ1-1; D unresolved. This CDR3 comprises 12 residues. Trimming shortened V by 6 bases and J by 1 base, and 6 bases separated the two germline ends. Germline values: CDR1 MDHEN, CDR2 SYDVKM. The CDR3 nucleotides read TGTGCCAGCAGGGTCGGGAACACTGAAGCTTTCTTT. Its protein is CASRVGNTEAFF.

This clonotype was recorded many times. In nucleotides, the CDR3 is TGTGCCAGCAGGGAAGGACAGGCGAACACTGAAGCTTTCTTT. Translated, it gives CASREGQANTEAFF. The rearrangement joins TRBV6-6 to TRBJ1-1; the match to TRBD1 covers 7 bases. This CDR3 region has 14 residues. J gave up 1 base and V 6 bases, and 5 bases lay outside the gene matches. Germline CDR1 reads MNHNY; CDR2 reads SVGAGI (reference sequence).

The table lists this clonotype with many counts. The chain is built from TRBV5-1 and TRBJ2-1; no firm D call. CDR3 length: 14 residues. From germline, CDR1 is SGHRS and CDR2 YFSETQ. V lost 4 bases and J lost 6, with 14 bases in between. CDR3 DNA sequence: TGCGCCAGCAGCCCCTTTGGTGACCTCAATGAGCAGTTCTTC. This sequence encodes CASSPFGDLNEQFF.

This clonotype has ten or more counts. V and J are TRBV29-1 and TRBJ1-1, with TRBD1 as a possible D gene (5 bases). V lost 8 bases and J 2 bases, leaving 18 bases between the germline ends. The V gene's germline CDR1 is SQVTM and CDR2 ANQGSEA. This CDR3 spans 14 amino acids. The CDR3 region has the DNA TGCAGCCTTAGGTTCGGGGACGTAAACACTGAAGCTTTCTTT. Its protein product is CSLRFGDVNTEAFF.

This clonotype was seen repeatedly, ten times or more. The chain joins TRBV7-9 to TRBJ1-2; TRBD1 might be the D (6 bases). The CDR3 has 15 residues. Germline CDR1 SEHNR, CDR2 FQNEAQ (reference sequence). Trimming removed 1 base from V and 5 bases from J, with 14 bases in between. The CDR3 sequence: CASSLEGGPSYGYTF. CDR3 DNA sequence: TGTGCCAGCAGCTTAGAGGGGGGTCCCAGTTATGGCTACACCTTC.

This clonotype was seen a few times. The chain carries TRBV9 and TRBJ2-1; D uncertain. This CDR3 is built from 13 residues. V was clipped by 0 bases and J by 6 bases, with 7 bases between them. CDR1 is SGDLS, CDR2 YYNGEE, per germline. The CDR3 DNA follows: TGTGCCAGCAGCGTAGCTATGGGCAATGAGCAGTTCTTC. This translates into CASSVAMGNEQFF.

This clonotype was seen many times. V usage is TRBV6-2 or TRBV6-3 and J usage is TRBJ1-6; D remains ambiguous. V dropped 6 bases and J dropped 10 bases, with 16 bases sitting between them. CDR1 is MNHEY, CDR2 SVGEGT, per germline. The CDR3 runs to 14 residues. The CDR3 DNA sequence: TGTGCCAGCAGCCCCTGGGAGGATGAGTCACCCCTCCACTTT. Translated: CASSPWEDESPLHF.